These T cell receptor beta chains were read from a single sample in a study of blood T cell repertoires in COVID-19. The assay was immunoSEQ multiplex PCR, and TCRdb's table has in-frame clones only and misses some. This sample yields about 80,000 clones, of which about 82% are seen a single time; roughly a sixth belongs to the top ten. The sequenced material came from peripheral blood. The receptors originated from a woman aged 80 or older with acute or convalescent COVID-19. CDR3s include the opening cysteine and the closing phenylalanine or tryptophan. The D gene is left open where the match is weak. Only part of the rows carry a size: once, few, many, or a class if the clone is expanded.

d_gene	v_gene	j_gene	abundance	CDR3nt	CDR3aa
.	TRBV19	TRBJ1-2	.	TGTGCCAGTAGTATCTCCGTCTATGGCTACACCTTC	CASSISVYGYTF
.	TRBV24-1	TRBJ1-5	.	TGTGCCACCAGTGATTTGGTCGAAGATGTAGGGGTAGTCAATCAGCCCCAGCATTTT	CATSDLVEDVGVVNQPQHF
.	TRBV19	TRBJ1-1	.	TGTGCCAGTAGTATCAGGAACACTGAAGCTTTCTTT	CASSIRNTEAFF
.	TRBV12-5	TRBJ1-5	once	TGTGCTAGTGGCCCCGAAAGTCCGGAGGAGCCCCAGCATTTT	CASGPESPEEPQHF
.	TRBV7-2	TRBJ1-2	.	TGTGCCACACTATACTCTCACCGGGGGGCATGGAACTATGGCTACACCTTC	CATLYSHRGAWNYGYTF
.	TRBV10-3	TRBJ1-4	.	TGTGCCATCAGTGCAAGGGAGAAGGCTAATGAAAAACTGTTTTTT	CAISAREKANEKLFF
.	TRBV5-1	TRBJ2-7	once	TGCGCCAGCAGCCCCGTCCTGTCACAGGGAGACCACGAGCAGTACTTC	CASSPVLSQGDHEQYF
.	TRBV29-1	TRBJ1-5	.	TGCAGCGTTGAAGATAGGGGCAGGGCCGGGCAGCCCCAGCATTTT	CSVEDRGRAGQPQHF
.	TRBV28	TRBJ1-2	once	TGTGCCAGCGGCCCTCCGGGGGAACCCACCTATGGCTACACCTTC	CASGPPGEPTYGYTF
TRBD2	TRBV18	TRBJ2-3	.	TGTGCCAGCTCACCCTCAAGGCGGGGGGAGATCACAGATACGCAGTATTTT	CASSPSRRGEITDTQYF
.	TRBV18	TRBJ1-5	.	TGTGCCAGCTCACCAGAAACAGGGCGTCAGCCCCAGCATTTT	CASSPETGRQPQHF
.	TRBV18	TRBJ1-1	.	TGTGCCAGCTCACCGGAATCGGGGGGGAACACTGAAGCTTTCTTT	CASSPESGGNTEAFF
.	TRBV19	TRBJ1-3	few	TGTGCCAGTACCACCATCGGGGTGGGAAACACCATATATTTT	CASTTIGVGNTIYF
TRBD1	TRBV2	TRBJ1-5	.	TGTGCCAGCAGAGGACAGGAGAATCAGCCCCAGCATTTT	CASRGQENQPQHF
TRBD1	TRBV28	TRBJ2-7	.	TGTGCCAGCAGGGGAACAGGGGTTAACGAGCAGTACTTC	CASRGTGVNEQYF
.	TRBV3-1/TRBV3-2	TRBJ1-5	few	TGTGCCAGCAGCCTCCGGGACACGGGGAAGCCCCAGCATTTT	CASSLRDTGKPQHF
TRBD1	TRBV5-1	TRBJ1-2	.	TGCGCCAGCAGCTCGGCGGGACAGGGCGCCTGGGGCTACACCTTC	CASSSAGQGAWGYTF
.	TRBV6-5	TRBJ1-3	.	TGTGCCAGCAGGGCGGCCGTTGGCGCCATATATTTT	CASRAAVGAIYF
.	TRBV19	TRBJ1-5	.	TGTGCCAGTAGTATTTCCTACAGAGAGGGATTTTCGAGCAATCAGCCCCAGCATTTT	CASSISYREGFSSNQPQHF
.	TRBV7-2	TRBJ2-1	.	TGTGCCAGCAGCTTGTTACTAGGCAACTACAATGAGCAGTTCTTC	CASSLLLGNYNEQFF
.	TRBV6-2/TRBV6-3	TRBJ1-2	few	TGTGCCAGCAGTTACTCGGGAAGGGCGGGCTATGGCTACACCTTC	CASSYSGRAGYGYTF
.	TRBV7-7	TRBJ2-5	.	TGTGCTAGCAGCTTAGTAGGAGGGACAGAGACCCAGTACTTC	CASSLVGGTETQYF
.	TRBV10-1	TRBJ2-6	.	TGCGCCAGCAGTGGACAGGCCAACGTCCTGACTTTC	CASSGQANVLTF
TRBD1	TRBV30	TRBJ1-2	.	TGTGCCTGGAGTATAGGGGGCAGGGGCTACACCTTC	CAWSIGGRGYTF
TRBD1	TRBV7-2	TRBJ1-5	.	TGTGCCAGCCGGGGACAGAGGGTCAATCAGCCCCAGCATTTT	CASRGQRVNQPQHF
TRBD1	TRBV19	TRBJ1-2	.	TGTGCCAGTCGAGACCCTGGGACAGCCTATGGCTACACCTTC	CASRDPGTAYGYTF
.	TRBV19	TRBJ1-1	.	TGTGCCAGTAGTATGCCAGCCAGGGCTGAAGCTTTCTTT	CASSMPARAEAFF
TRBD2	TRBV18	TRBJ2-1	.	TGTGCCAGCTCACCACCGTCACTAGCGGGGGGAGGTTATGAGCAGTTCTTC	CASSPPSLAGGGYEQFF
.	TRBV7-9	TRBJ1-3	.	TGTGCCAGCGAGGCCAGAGGCTCTGGAAACACCATATATTTT	CASEARGSGNTIYF
.	TRBV6-4	TRBJ2-5	.	TGTGCCAGCAGTATCGAGCCCCGTGAGACCCAGTACTTC	CASSIEPRETQYF
.	TRBV11-3	TRBJ2-2	.	TGTGCCAGCAGCCCCCGGATGGGGGGGCGCCGGGTTGACACCGGGGAGCTGTTTTTT	CASSPRMGGRRVDTGELFF
.	TRBV28	TRBJ2-7	.	TGTGCCAGCAGTTTAATACAGCACGAGCAGTACTTC	CASSLIQHEQYF
.	TRBV5-4	TRBJ2-2	once	TGTGCCAGCAGACAAACCAGTACCGGGGAGCTGTTTTTT	CASRQTSTGELFF
TRBD2	TRBV2	TRBJ2-2	few	TGTGCCAGCAAGTCTAGCGGGGGGGCAACCGGGGAGCTGTTTTTT	CASKSSGGATGELFF
TRBD2	TRBV6-1	TRBJ2-1	.	TGTGCCAGCAGTGACGGCCTAGCGGGGAATAATGAGCAGTTCTTC	CASSDGLAGNNEQFF
TRBD1	TRBV19	TRBJ1-2	.	TGTGCCAGTAGCGGCGACAGGGTGGGTGGCTACACCTTC	CASSGDRVGGYTF
TRBD2	TRBV29-1	TRBJ2-7	.	TGCAGCGTTGAAATAGCGGGGTACTACGAGCAGTACTTC	CSVEIAGYYEQYF
.	TRBV5-1	TRBJ1-2	.	TGCGCCAGCAGCTTGGCCGGTGAGGAGATTAATGGCTACACCTTC	CASSLAGEEINGYTF
TRBD1	TRBV18	TRBJ1-6	.	TGTGCCAGCTCACATAACCCGGGACAGTTCGCTTCACCCCTCCACTTT	CASSHNPGQFASPLHF
.	TRBV5-1	TRBJ2-5	.	TGCGCCAGCAGCTTGCGAGCACGTAAAGAGACCCAGTACTTC	CASSLRARKETQYF
TRBD1	TRBV23-1	TRBJ1-3	.	TGCGCCAGCAGTCAATCGGGACAGGGTAGACAAGGAAACACCATATATTTT	CASSQSGQGRQGNTIYF
.	TRBV6-5	TRBJ1-2	.	TGTGCCAGCAGTTCCGGGGAGATAACTAACTATGGCTACACCTTC	CASSSGEITNYGYTF
.	TRBV5-1	TRBJ2-6	.	TGCGCCAGCAGCTTGAGGGGCTCCGGGGCCAACGTCCTGACTTTC	CASSLRGSGANVLTF
TRBD1	TRBV3-1/TRBV3-2	TRBJ1-2	.	TGTGCCAGCAGCCAAGAGGGGACAGGGTATGGCTACACCTTC	CASSQEGTGYGYTF
.	TRBV7-2	TRBJ2-1	once	TGTGCCAGCAGCTTAACTGCCGATGAGCAGTTCTTC	CASSLTADEQFF